The 20 T cell receptor beta chains below come from one sample, sequenced in a study of blood T cell repertoires in COVID-19. Using immunoSEQ multiplex PCR, the repertoire was profiled, and TCRdb retains in-frame clones only, with some absent. The top ten hold 5% to 6.5% of the sample, which has approximately 200,000 clones, around 84% seen once. The sample consisted of peripheral blood. These receptors all stem from a woman in her fifties or sixties who had recovered from COVID-19.

The rearrangement uses TRBV9 and TRBJ2-1; D unclear. The CDR3 consists of 12 residues. V lost 0 bases, J lost 6 bases, and 4 bases lay in between. Germline V gene lookup returns CDR1 SGDLS and CDR2 YYNGEE. CDR3 in DNA: TGTGCCAGCAGCGTAGAACTCAATGAGCAGTTCTTC. Translated, it gives CASSVELNEQFF. Looking up the rest from reference TRBV9 and TRBJ2-1 gives the full variable domain: DSGVTQTPKHLITATGQRVTLRCSPRSGDLSVYWYQQSLDQGLQFLIQYYNGEERAKGNILERFSAQQFPDLHSELNLSSLELGDSALYFCASSVELNEQFFGPGTRLTVL.

The chain joins TRBV7-9 to TRBJ2-7, with D hard to call. The CDR3 loop spans 15 amino acids. In germline, CDR1 is SEHNR, CDR2 FQNEAQ (reference sequence). The V end lost 1 base, the J end lost 0 bases, and 10 bases lay between the germline ends. The chain's CDR3 is CASSLGSTLSYEQYF. The CDR3 nucleotides read TGTGCCAGCAGCTTAGGCTCGACACTCTCCTACGAGCAGTACTTC. Based on the CDR3 plus reference TRBV7-9 and TRBJ2-7, the full variable domain is DTGVSQNPRHKITKRGQNVTFRCDPISEHNRLYWYRQTLGQGPEFLTYFQNEAQLEKSRLLSDRFSAERPKGSFSTLEIQRTEQGDSAMYLCASSLGSTLSYEQYFGPGTRLTVT.

The chain is built from TRBV5-1 and TRBJ1-2, with 7 bases aligning to TRBD1. The CDR3 covers 14 residues. Germline CDR1 SGHRS, CDR2 YFSETQ. V dropped 4 bases and J dropped 8; count of bases not matched to a gene: 11. CDR3 sequence reads: CASSPGTASLGYTF. The CDR3 DNA reads as TGCGCCAGCAGCCCCGGGACAGCGAGTCTGGGCTACACCTTC.

The chain combines TRBV18 with TRBJ2-2; 9 bases are shared with TRBD2. The CDR3 consists of 17 residues. Germline CDR1 KGHSH, CDR2 LQKENI. V was pared by 3 bases and J by 1 base, with 6 bases of the junction left unmatched. The CDR3, as DNA: TGTGCCAGCTCACCCCGAGGAGCGGGGGGGAACACCGGGGAGCTGTTTTTT. It yields the protein CASSPRGAGGNTGELFF.

CDR3 in DNA: TGTGCCAGCAGCCGAATGCAGGGGGTGTGGCAAGAGACCCAGTACTTC. This gives the protein CASSRMQGVWQETQYF. The chain employs TRBV7-9 and TRBJ2-5; the match to TRBD1 covers 7 bases. The CDR3 extends over 16 amino acids. Germline values: CDR1 SEHNR, CDR2 FQNEAQ (reference sequence). V shed 5 bases, J shed 2 bases, and the junction held 11 bases outside the gene matches. Based on the CDR3 plus reference TRBV7-9 and TRBJ2-5, the full variable domain is DTGVSQNPRHKITKRGQNVTFRCDPISEHNRLYWYRQTLGQGPEFLTYFQNEAQLEKSRLLSDRFSAERPKGSFSTLEIQRTEQGDSAMYLCASSRMQGVWQETQYFGPGTRLLVL.

The V and J genes are TRBV27 and TRBJ1-4; possibly TRBD1 for D (5 bases). The CDR3 consists of 13 residues. V was shortened by 6 bases and J by 6 bases, with 11 bases between the two germline ends. CDR1 is MNHEY, CDR2 SMNVEV, per germline (reference sequence). The CDR3 DNA sequence: TGTGCCAGCAGGGGGTGGGGGGATGAAAAACTGTTTTTT. Translation: CASRGWGDEKLFF.

The chain combines TRBV7-2 with TRBJ1-1; perhaps TRBD1 as D (6 bases). Germline V gene data show CDR1 as SGHTA and CDR2 as FQGNSA. This CDR3 contains 13 residues. V dropped 5 bases and J dropped 5 bases, with 12 bases sitting between them. The CDR3 DNA follows: TGTGCCAGCAGCCCATTGGGGGCGACTGAAGCTTTCTTT. It translates to CASSPLGATEAFF. The whole variable domain, remainder taken from reference TRBV7-2 and TRBJ1-1, is GAGVSQSPSNKVTEKGKDVELRCDPISGHTALYWYRQSLGQGLEFLIYFQGNSAPDKSGLPSDRFSAERTGGSVSTLTIQRTQQEDSAVYLCASSPLGATEAFFGQGTRLTVV.

V usage is TRBV15 and J usage is TRBJ1-2, with D possibly being TRBD1 (5 bases). Trimming stripped 3 bases from V and 8 bases from J, with 13 bases between. Germline-derived CDR1 and CDR2 are LNHNV and YYDKDF (reference sequence). The CDR3 length is 13 residues. The CDR3 reads CATSSDGSGGYTF. As DNA, the CDR3 is TGTGCCACCAGCAGCGACGGGTCAGGGGGCTACACCTTC.

This sequence joins TRBV10-3 and TRBJ2-7, with D maybe TRBD2 (6 bases). The CDR3 sequence is 15 residues long. Trimming took 4 bases from V and 2 from J, leaving 15 bases between them. Germline V CDR1 and CDR2: ENHRY, SYGVKD. Written as DNA, the CDR3 is TGTGCCATCAGTGGGAGGGCGGGCTCGGCCTACGAGCAGTACTTC. The encoded protein is CAISGRAGSAYEQYF.

The chain has TRBV11-3 and TRBJ2-3; D not resolved. Trimming stripped 6 bases from V and 0 bases from J, with 7 bases between. CDR3 length: 13 residues. The germline V gene encodes CDR1 SGHNT and CDR2 YENEEA. The CDR3 nucleotides read TGTGCCAGCAGTCGTCTCAGCACAGATACGCAGTATTTT. Encoded protein: CASSRLSTDTQYF.

V is TRBV6-5 and J is TRBJ1-2, with D perhaps matching TRBD1 (6 bases). Trimming took 9 bases from V and 9 from J, leaving 20 bases between them. The length of the CDR3 is 13 residues. Germline V lookup: CDR1 MNHEY, CDR2 SVGAGI. The CDR3 region is CASSGSRGESYTF. The CDR3, as DNA: TGTGCCAGTTCCGGATCCAGGGGCGAGAGCTACACCTTC.

The chain is built from TRBV12-3 or TRBV12-4 and TRBJ2-2; D gene unclear. The V end was cut by 6 bases, the J end by 5 bases, with 10 bases between. The CDR3 sequence is 13 residues long. The DNA for the CDR3 is TGTGCCAGCAGACCTAGAAGGACCGGGGAGCTGTTTTTT. Amino acids: CASRPRRTGELFF.

The chain joins TRBV2 to TRBJ2-7, with D maybe TRBD1 (6 bases). V dropped 4 bases and J dropped 2 bases, with 9 bases sitting between them. There are 13 residues in the CDR3. CDR1 SNHLY and CDR2 FYNNEI come from the germline V gene. This CDR3 reads CASSVDRTYEQYF. The DNA of the CDR3 is TGTGCCAGCAGTGTGGACAGAACCTACGAGCAGTACTTC.

Concerning this clone itself: One end of the junction fails to match germline, which may point to a read error. The chain links TRBV30 to TRBJ2-3; perhaps TRBD1 as D (7 bases). The CDR3 consists of 13 residues. Per germline, CDR1 GTSNPN and CDR2 SVGIG (reference sequence). The CDR3: CAGRRGQLDTQYF. CDR3 nucleotides: TGTGCCGGGAGGAGGGGGCAGTTAGATACGCAGTATTTT.

The chain recombines TRBV29-1 with TRBJ2-3; a weak D match, TRBD2 (6 bases). In germline, CDR1 is SQVTM, CDR2 ANQGSEA. V was trimmed by 1 base and J by 0 bases, leaving 8 bases between them. This CDR3 contains 14 residues. In DNA form, the CDR3 reads TGCAGCGTTGAAGGGCGGGGAAGCACAGATACGCAGTATTTT. This encodes CSVEGRGSTDTQYF.

The V call is TRBV10-3, the J call TRBJ1-2; D gene ambiguous. This CDR3 contains 13 residues. Germline loops: CDR1 ENHRY, CDR2 SYGVKD. V was cut by 8 bases and J by 3 bases, with 13 bases left in between. CDR3 residues: CAIRPGNDYGYTF. Here the CDR3 DNA reads TGTGCCATCCGTCCGGGAAACGACTATGGCTACACCTTC.

The chain is built from TRBV19 and TRBJ2-3, with D tentatively TRBD1 (5 bases). The CDR3 covers 15 residues. The V and J ends lost 5 bases and 0 bases respectively, with 12 bases between them. Germline CDR1 and CDR2: LNHDA and SQIVND (reference sequence). The CDR3 spells CASSSQGTSTDTQYF. The CDR3 DNA reads as TGTGCCAGTAGTTCCCAGGGCACTAGCACAGATACGCAGTATTTT.

The CDR3 DNA reads TGTGCCAGCAGCCGGGGCGGGGGTCCTGGAAACACCATATATTTT. It translates to CASSRGGGPGNTIYF. The chain carries TRBV7-9 and TRBJ1-3, with D possibly TRBD1 on 5 matching bases. Germline V gene sequence: CDR1 SEHNR, CDR2 FQNEAQ (reference sequence). The CDR3 sequence is 15 residues long. Trimming removed 5 bases at V and 2 bases at J, with 13 bases between.

In its sample, this clone was seen many times. The chain has TRBV11-2 and TRBJ1-2, with D perhaps TRBD1 (6 bases). Trimming took 3 bases from V and 7 from J, leaving 18 bases between them. Germline V gene lookup returns CDR1 SGHAT and CDR2 FQNNGV. The CDR3 has 15 amino acids. CDR3 DNA sequence: TGTGCCAGCAGCTTGGCATCGGGGGGCGCGGGTGGCTACACCTTC. Its protein product is CASSLASGGAGGYTF.

This chain links TRBV6-5 with TRBJ2-2; D is possibly TRBD2 (7 bases). Germline values: CDR1 MNHEY, CDR2 SVGAGI. CDR3 length: 15 amino acids. V was shortened by 11 bases and J by 0 bases, with 16 bases between the two germline ends. The CDR3 is CALQGGGSNTGELFF. For the CDR3, the DNA is TGTGCCTTACAGGGAGGGGGATCGAACACCGGGGAGCTGTTTTTT.